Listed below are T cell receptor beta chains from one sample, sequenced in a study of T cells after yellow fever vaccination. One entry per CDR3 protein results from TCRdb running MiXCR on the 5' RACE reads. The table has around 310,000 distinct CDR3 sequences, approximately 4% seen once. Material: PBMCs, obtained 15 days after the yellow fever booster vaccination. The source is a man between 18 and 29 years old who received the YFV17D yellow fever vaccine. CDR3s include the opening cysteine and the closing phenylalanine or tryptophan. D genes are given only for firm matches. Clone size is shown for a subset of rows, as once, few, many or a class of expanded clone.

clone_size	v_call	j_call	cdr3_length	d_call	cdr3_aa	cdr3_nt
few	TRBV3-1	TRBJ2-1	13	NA	CASSRLQEDEQFF	TGTGCCAGCAGCCGCTTACAGGAGGATGAGCAGTTCTTC
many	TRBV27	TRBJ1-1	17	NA	CASSPKIWVVGGTEAFF	TGTGCCAGCAGTCCTAAGATATGGGTCGTGGGAGGGACTGAAGCTTTCTTT
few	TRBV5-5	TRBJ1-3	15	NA	CASRPASGLGNTIYF	TGTGCCAGCAGGCCGGCTAGCGGACTTGGAAACACCATATATTTT
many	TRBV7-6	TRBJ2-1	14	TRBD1	CASSLARGPAPQFF	TGTGCCAGCAGCTTAGCCAGGGGGCCAGCGCCGCAGTTCTTC
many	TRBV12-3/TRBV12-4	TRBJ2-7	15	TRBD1	CASSLGDRGAYEQYF	TGTGCCAGCAGTTTGGGGGACAGGGGCGCCTACGAGCAGTACTTC
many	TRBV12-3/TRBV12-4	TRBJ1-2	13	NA	CASSYTSTSGYTF	TGTGCCAGCAGTTATACATCTACGAGCGGCTACACCTTC
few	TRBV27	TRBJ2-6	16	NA	CASSFGQDSGANVLTF	TGTGCCAGCAGTTTCGGGCAAGACTCTGGGGCCAACGTCCTGACTTTC
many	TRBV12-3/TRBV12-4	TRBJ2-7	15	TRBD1	CASSWGTGGDYEQYF	TGTGCCAGCAGTTGGGGGACAGGGGGGGACTACGAGCAGTACTTC
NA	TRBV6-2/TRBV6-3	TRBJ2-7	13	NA	CASSYAYSYEQYF	TGTGCCAGCAGTTACGCATATTCCTACGAGCAGTACTTC
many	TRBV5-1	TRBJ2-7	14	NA	CASSSGTFDYEQYF	TGCGCCAGCAGCTCCGGGACATTCGACTACGAGCAGTACTTC
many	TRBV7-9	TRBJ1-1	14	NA	CASSFSGGNTEAFF	TGTGCCAGCAGCTTTTCCGGGGGGAACACTGAAGCTTTCTTT
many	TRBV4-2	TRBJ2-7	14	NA	CASSQERISYEQYF	TGTGCCAGCAGCCAAGAGCGTATCTCCTACGAGCAGTACTTC
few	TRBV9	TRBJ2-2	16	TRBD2	CASSVGASGNTGELFF	TGTGCCAGCAGCGTAGGAGCTAGCGGGAACACCGGGGAGCTGTTTTTT
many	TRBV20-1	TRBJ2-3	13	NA	CSARDIPTDTQYF	TGCAGTGCCCGGGACATACCAACAGATACGCAGTATTTT
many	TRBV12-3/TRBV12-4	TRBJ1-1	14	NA	CASSYDPTVLKAFF	TGTGCCAGCAGTTACGATCCGACCGTTCTCAAAGCTTTCTTT
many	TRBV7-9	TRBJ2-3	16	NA	CASSARAVSKADTQYF	TGTGCCAGCAGCGCTAGAGCGGTCTCTAAGGCAGATACGCAGTATTTT
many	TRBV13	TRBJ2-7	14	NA	CASSDTGSPYEQYF	TGTGCCAGCAGCGACACCGGGTCACCTTACGAGCAGTACTTC
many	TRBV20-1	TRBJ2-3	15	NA	CSARRGVYRTDTQYF	TGCAGTGCTAGACGTGGGGTTTATCGCACAGATACGCAGTATTTT
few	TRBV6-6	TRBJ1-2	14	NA	CASSLDSTNYGYTF	TGTGCCAGCAGCCTCGACAGCACTAACTATGGCTACACCTTC
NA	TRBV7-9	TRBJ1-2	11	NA	CASSRGPQFTF	TGTGCCAGCAGCCGCGGGCCCCAGTTCACCTTC
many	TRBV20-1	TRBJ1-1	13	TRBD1	CSAPDRGLTEAFF	TGCAGTGCGCCAGACAGGGGACTAACTGAAGCTTTCTTT
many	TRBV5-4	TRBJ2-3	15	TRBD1	CASSLDRGLTDTQYF	TGTGCCAGCAGCTTGGACAGGGGCCTCACAGATACGCAGTATTTT
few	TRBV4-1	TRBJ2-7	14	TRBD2	CASSQEGGLAVIYF	TGCGCCAGCAGCCAAGAAGGGGGACTAGCGGTGATATACTTC
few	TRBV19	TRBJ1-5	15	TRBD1	CASSMADRALEPQHF	TGTGCCAGTAGTATGGCGGACAGGGCGTTAGAGCCCCAGCATTTT
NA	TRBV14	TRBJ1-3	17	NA	CASSPRGVSSSGNTIYF	TGTGCCAGCAGCCCCCGTGGAGTCTCGAGCTCTGGAAACACCATATATTTT
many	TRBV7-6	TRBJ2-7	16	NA	CASSPQGSGQGYEQYF	TGTGCCAGCAGCCCCCAGGGATCGGGACAAGGTTACGAGCAGTACTTC
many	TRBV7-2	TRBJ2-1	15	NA	CASSPYMGNSNEQFF	TGTGCCAGCAGCCCGTACATGGGGAATTCCAATGAGCAGTTCTTC
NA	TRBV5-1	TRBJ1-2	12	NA	CASWSGRFGYTF	TGCGCCAGCTGGTCAGGGCGCTTTGGCTACACCTTC
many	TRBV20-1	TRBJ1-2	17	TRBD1	CSAGRGQGNGGNYGYTF	TGCAGTGCTGGGCGGGGACAGGGGAACGGTGGAAACTATGGCTACACCTTC
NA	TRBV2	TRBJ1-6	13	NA	CASSGDVNSPLHF	TGTGCCAGCAGTGGTGACGTTAATTCACCCCTCCACTTT
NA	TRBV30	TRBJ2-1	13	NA	CAWTRGPYNEQFF	TGTGCCTGGACCCGGGGGCCCTACAATGAGCAGTTCTTC
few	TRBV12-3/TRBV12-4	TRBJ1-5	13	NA	CASRPQGDQPQHF	TGTGCCAGCAGACCTCAAGGGGATCAGCCCCAGCATTTT
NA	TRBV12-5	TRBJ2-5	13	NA	CASRKGLQETQYF	TGTGCTAGTAGGAAGGGCCTGCAAGAGACCCAGTACTTC
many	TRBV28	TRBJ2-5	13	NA	CASSSRVGETQYF	TGTGCCAGCAGTTCCAGGGTGGGGGAGACCCAGTACTTC
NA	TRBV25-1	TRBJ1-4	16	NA	CASSEYGGQINEKLFF	TGTGCCAGCAGTGAATACGGGGGTCAGATTAATGAAAAACTGTTTTTT
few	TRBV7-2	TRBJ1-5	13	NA	CASSNRGDQPQHF	TGTGCCAGCAGCAATAGGGGGGATCAGCCCCAGCATTTT
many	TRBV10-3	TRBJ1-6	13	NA	CAISGSINSPLHF	TGTGCCATCAGTGGCTCTATTAATTCACCCCTCCACTTT
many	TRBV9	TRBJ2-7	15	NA	CASSVADRGAYEQYF	TGTGCCAGCAGCGTGGCCGATAGGGGTGCCTACGAGCAGTACTTC
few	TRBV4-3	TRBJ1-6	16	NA	CASSPALGIYNSPLHF	TGCGCCAGCAGCCCTGCTTTAGGGATATATAATTCACCCCTCCACTTT
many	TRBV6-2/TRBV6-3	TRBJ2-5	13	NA	CASAPRGHWTQYF	TGTGCCAGCGCTCCTAGAGGACACTGGACCCAGTACTTC
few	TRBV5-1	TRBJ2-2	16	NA	CASSPEWGGHTGELFF	TGCGCCAGCAGCCCCGAATGGGGGGGCCACACCGGGGAGCTGTTTTTT
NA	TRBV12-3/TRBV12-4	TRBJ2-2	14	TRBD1	CASSQLGQAGELFF	TGTGCCAGCAGTCAATTAGGACAGGCTGGGGAGCTGTTTTTT
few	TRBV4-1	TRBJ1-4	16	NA	CASSQDVPGSNEKLFF	TGCGCCAGCAGCCAAGACGTCCCAGGGAGTAATGAAAAACTGTTTTTT
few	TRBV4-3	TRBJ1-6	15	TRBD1	CASSARTGNNSPLHF	TGCGCCAGCAGCGCGAGGACAGGGAATAATTCACCCCTCCACTTT
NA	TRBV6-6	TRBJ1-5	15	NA	CASTAPGGDHQPQHF	TGTGCCAGCACCGCCCCCGGGGGTGACCATCAGCCCCAGCATTTT
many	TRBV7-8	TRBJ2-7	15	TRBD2	CASSLTSGGGDGQYF	TGTGCCAGCAGCCTTACTAGCGGGGGTGGCGATGGGCAGTACTTC
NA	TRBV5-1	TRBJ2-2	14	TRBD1	CASRTGTGAGELFF	TGCGCCAGCAGGACCGGGACAGGGGCCGGGGAGCTGTTTTTT
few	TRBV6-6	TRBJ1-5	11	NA	CASTGGQPQHF	TGTGCCAGCACGGGAGGTCAGCCCCAGCATTTT
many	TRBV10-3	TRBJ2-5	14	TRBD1	CATRATGNQETQYF	TGTGCCACCAGGGCGACAGGGAACCAAGAGACCCAGTACTTC
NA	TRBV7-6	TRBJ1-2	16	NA	CASSPTGSWTDYGYTF	TGTGCCAGCAGCCCGACAGGTAGCTGGACGGACTATGGCTACACCTTC
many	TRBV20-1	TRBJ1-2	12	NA	CSARVTSGGYTF	TGCAGTGCTAGAGTAACCTCGGGCGGCTACACCTTC